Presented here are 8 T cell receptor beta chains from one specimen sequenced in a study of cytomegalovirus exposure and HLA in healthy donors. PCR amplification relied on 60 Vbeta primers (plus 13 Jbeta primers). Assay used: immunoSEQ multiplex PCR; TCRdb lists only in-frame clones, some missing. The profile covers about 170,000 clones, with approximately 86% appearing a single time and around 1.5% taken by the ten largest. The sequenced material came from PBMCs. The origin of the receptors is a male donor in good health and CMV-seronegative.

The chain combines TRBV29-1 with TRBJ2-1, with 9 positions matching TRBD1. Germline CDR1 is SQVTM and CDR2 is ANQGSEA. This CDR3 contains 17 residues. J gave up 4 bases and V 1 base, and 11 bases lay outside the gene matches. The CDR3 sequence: CSVEVSDRDRAYNEQFF. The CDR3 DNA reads TGCAGCGTTGAAGTTTCGGACCGGGACAGGGCATACAATGAGCAGTTCTTC.

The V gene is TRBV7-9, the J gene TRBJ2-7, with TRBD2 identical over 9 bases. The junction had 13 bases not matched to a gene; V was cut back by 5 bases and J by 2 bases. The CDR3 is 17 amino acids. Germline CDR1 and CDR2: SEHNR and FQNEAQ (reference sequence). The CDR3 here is CASSLQGGGGDTYEQYF. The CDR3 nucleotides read TGTGCCAGCAGCCTCCAGGGCGGGGGGGGAGATACCTACGAGCAGTACTTC.

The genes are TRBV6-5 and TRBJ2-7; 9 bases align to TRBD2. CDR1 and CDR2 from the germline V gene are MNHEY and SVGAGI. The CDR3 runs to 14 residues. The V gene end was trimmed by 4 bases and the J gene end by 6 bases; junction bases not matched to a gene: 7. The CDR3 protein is CASSSTGTSTEQYF. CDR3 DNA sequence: TGTGCCAGCAGTTCCACCGGGACTAGCACCGAGCAGTACTTC.

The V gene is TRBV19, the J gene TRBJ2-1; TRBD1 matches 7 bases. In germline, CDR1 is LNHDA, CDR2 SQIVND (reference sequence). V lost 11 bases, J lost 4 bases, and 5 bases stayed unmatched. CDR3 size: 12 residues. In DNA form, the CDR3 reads TGTGCCTGCTCGACAGGGTACAATGAGCAGTTCTTC. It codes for CACSTGYNEQFF.

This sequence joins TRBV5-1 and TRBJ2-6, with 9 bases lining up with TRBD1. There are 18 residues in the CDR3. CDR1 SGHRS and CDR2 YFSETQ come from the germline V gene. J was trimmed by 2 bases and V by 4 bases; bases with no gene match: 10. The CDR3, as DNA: TGCGCCAGCAGCCACAACACCGGGACAGGGACTGGGGCCAACGTCCTGACTTTC. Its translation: CASSHNTGTGTGANVLTF.

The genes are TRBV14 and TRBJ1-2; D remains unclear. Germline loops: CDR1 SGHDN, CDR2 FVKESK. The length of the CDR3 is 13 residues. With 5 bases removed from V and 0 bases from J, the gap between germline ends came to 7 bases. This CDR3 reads CASSSMANYGYTF. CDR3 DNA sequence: TGTGCCAGCAGCAGCATGGCTAACTATGGCTACACCTTC. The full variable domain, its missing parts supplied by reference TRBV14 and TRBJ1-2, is EAGVTQFPSHSVIEKGQTVTLRCDPISGHDNLYWYRRVMGKEIKFLLHFVKESKQDESGMPNNRFLAERTGGTYSTLKVQPAELEDSGVYFCASSSMANYGYTFGSGTRLTVV.

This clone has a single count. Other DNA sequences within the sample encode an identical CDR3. CDR3 sequence reads: CASSYSTGTYEQYF. CDR3 sequence (DNA): TGTGCCAGCAGTTACTCGACAGGGACCTACGAGCAGTACTTC. This chain links TRBV6-5 with TRBJ2-7, with 7 nucleotides matching TRBD1. This CDR3 is built from 14 residues. Germline V gene data show CDR1 as MNHEY and CDR2 as SVGAGI. V lost 0 bases, J lost 2 bases, and 1 base stayed unmatched.

The CDR3 bases are TGTGCCAGCGCCTTCCCGGGACACGATTTCTACGAGCAGTACTTC. This translates into CASAFPGHDFYEQYF. The V gene is TRBV28, the J gene TRBJ2-7; a weak D match, TRBD1 (6 bases). This CDR3 region has 15 residues. Germline CDR1 and CDR2: MDHEN and SYDVKM. The V and J ends lost 8 bases and 3 bases respectively, with 20 bases between them. Full variable domain (rest looked up from reference TRBV28 and TRBJ2-7): DVKVTQSSRYLVKRTGEKVFLECVQDMDHENMFWYRQDPGLGLRLIYFSYDVKMKEKGDIPEGYSVSREKKERFSLILESASTNQTSMYLCASAFPGHDFYEQYFGPGTRLTVT.